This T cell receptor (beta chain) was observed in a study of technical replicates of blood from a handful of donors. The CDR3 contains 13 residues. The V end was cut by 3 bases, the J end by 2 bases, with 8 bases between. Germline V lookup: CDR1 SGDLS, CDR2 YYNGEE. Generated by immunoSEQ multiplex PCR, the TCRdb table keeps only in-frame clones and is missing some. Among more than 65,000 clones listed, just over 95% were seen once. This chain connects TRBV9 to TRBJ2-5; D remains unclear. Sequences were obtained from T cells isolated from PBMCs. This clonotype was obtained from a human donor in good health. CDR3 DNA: TGTGCCAGCAGCGACTATAATCAAGAGACCCAGTACTTC. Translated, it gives CASSDYNQETQYF.